The 3 T cell receptor beta chains listed next were all sequenced from one sample in a study of chemoradiotherapy in HPV16-positive cancers. Profiled with immunoSEQ multiplex PCR; TCRdb holds only in-frame clones, not every one. The sample has approximately 5,700 clones, about 88% seen once; the top ten hold around 2%. Sequencing used tumor tissue, obtained from a patient who underwent chemoradiotherapy. The receptors were sampled from a human donor with HPV-associated anogenital cancer.

V and J are TRBV30 and TRBJ2-7; weak D call: TRBD1 (5 bases). Germline loops: CDR1 GTSNPN, CDR2 SVGIG (reference sequence). The CDR3 consists of 15 residues. V was pared by 2 bases and J by 3 bases, with 17 bases between. Here the CDR3 DNA reads TGTGCCTGGAGTCGGGCAGGGTTTCATGGCTACGAGCAGTACTTC. Protein product: CAWSRAGFHGYEQYF.

The J gene is TRBJ2-3, the V gene TRBV2, with D maybe TRBD2 (6 bases). The CDR3 loop spans 16 amino acids. Trimming removed 3 bases from V and 1 base from J, with 14 bases in between. Germline lookup yields CDR1 SNHLY and CDR2 FYNNEI. The CDR3 loop is CASSEGGVVGTDTQYF. In DNA form, the CDR3 reads TGTGCCAGCAGTGAGGGCGGGGTTGTCGGCACAGATACGCAGTATTTT.

The V gene is TRBV29-1, the J gene TRBJ2-3; the D is unclear. The germline V and J ends were trimmed by 3 bases and 0 bases, with 13 bases remaining between them. This CDR3 has 15 residues. The germline V gene has CDR1 SQVTM and CDR2 ANQGSEA. The CDR3 loop reads CSVDFMGSSTDTQYF. The CDR3 DNA is TGCAGCGTTGACTTTATGGGTTCTAGCACAGATACGCAGTATTTT.